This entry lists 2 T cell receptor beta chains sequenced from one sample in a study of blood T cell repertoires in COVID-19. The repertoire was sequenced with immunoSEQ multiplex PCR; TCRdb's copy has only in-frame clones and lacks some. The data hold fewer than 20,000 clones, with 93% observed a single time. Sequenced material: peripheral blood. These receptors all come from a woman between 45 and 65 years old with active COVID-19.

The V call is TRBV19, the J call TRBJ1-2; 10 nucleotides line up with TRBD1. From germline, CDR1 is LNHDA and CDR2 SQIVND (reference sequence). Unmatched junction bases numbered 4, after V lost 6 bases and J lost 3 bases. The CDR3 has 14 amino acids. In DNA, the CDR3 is TGTGCCAGTAGCCCGACAGGGGGCGACTATGGCTACACCTTC. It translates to CASSPTGGDYGYTF.

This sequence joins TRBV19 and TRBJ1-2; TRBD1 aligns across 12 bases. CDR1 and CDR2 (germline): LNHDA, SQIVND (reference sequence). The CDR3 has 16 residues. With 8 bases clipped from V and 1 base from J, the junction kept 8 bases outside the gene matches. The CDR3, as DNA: TGTGCCAGTTCGCGGGACAGGGGGCGTAGTAACTATGGCTACACCTTC. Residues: CASSRDRGRSNYGYTF.